This record looks at one T cell receptor beta chain sequence and its context. Its antigen is as yet unknown. Each sample used about 2.24–4.92 ug genomic DNA, matched between paired samples. Method: immunoSEQ multiplex PCR; TCRdb's copy keeps in-frame clones and lacks some. The sample includes 4,500 or so clones, roughly 88% seen only once; the top ten take around 6%. These data originate in a study of T cells in lung cancer brain metastases. Study-level information: A median approximately 300 days separated primary and brain metastasis sampling.

Germline V gives CDR1 SGHRS, CDR2 YFSETQ. Losses at the gene ends were 1 base for V and 4 bases for J; bases not matched to a gene: 8. The CDR3 sequence is 16 residues long. Overall study findings and caveats: Most clones were lesion-specific, with limited overlap between paired lesions (mean Morisita index approximately 0.24). Unique productive clones were significantly fewer in brain metastases: median about 1,500 versus 4,200.

J is TRBJ2-1 and V is TRBV5-1, with TRBD1 matching over 7 bases. The sequence derives from a woman aged 50 to 60 with non-small cell lung cancer. The sample comprised tumor tissue from the primary lung tumor. The CDR3 bases are TGCGCCAGCAGCTTGAAGGAGACAGGGAAATACAATGAGCAGTTCTTC. This codes for CASSLKETGKYNEQFF. The entire variable domain, with the rest obtained from reference TRBV5-1 and TRBJ2-1, is as follows: KAGVTQTPRYLIKTRGQQVTLSCSPISGHRSVSWYQQTPGQGLQFLFEYFSETQRNKGNFPGRFSGRQFSNSRSEMNVSTLELGDSALYLCASSLKETGKYNEQFFGPGTRLTVL.